Listed here are 32 T cell receptor beta chains from one sample, sequenced in a study of shared clonotypes between healthy human individuals. Method: immunoSEQ multiplex PCR; TCRdb's copy keeps in-frame clones and lacks some. The sample records approximately 2,300,000 clones, approximately 90% being singletons. Specimen: naive CD4+ T cells from PBMCs. Subset reported: CD45RA+ positively selected. These receptors all stem from a man aged 18 to 29 in good health. Some clones in this sample may be carry-over from other donors' samples.

The chain is built from TRBV7-3 and TRBJ2-2; 12 positions match TRBD2. The germline gives CDR1 SGHTA, CDR2 FQGTGA. This CDR3 is 17 amino acids long. V gave up 4 bases and J gave up 0 bases; unmatched junction bases: 3. DNA of the CDR3: TGTGCCAGCAGCTCCGGACTAGCGGGACCGAACACCGGGGAGCTGTTTTTT. This translates into CASSSGLAGPNTGELFF.

This chain links TRBV18 with TRBJ2-3; the D gene is possibly TRBD2 (6 bases). CDR1 and CDR2 from the germline V gene are KGHSH and LQKENI. The V end lost 1 base, the J end lost 1 base, and 9 bases lay between the germline ends. The CDR3 has 15 residues. In nucleotides, the CDR3 is TGTGCCAGCTCACCACGGGAGGCCCGCACAGATACGCAGTATTTT. This codes for CASSPREARTDTQYF.

In this sample, this clone turned up once. This sample also contains other DNA sequences that code for the same CDR3. The chain couples TRBV18 to TRBJ1-1; maybe TRBD1 (6 bases). Trimming left V 4 bases short and J 0 bases short, with 9 bases between. CDR1 KGHSH and CDR2 LQKENI come from the germline V gene. This CDR3 is 14 amino acids long. For the CDR3, the DNA is TGTGCCAGCTCACTCGGACAGTTGAACACTGAAGCTTTCTTT. Translating it yields CASSLGQLNTEAFF.

The CDR3 reads CASSRTGGGRTGELFF. The CDR3 nucleotides read TGTGCCAGCAGCCGAACTGGTGGGGGCCGCACCGGGGAGCTGTTTTTT. The chain couples TRBV7-2 to TRBJ2-2, with a possible D match to TRBD1 (6 bases). CDR3 length: 16 residues. Trimming shortened V by 5 bases and J by 4 bases, and 17 bases separated the two germline ends. Germline CDR1 is SGHTA and CDR2 is FQGNSA.

The chain employs TRBV5-4 and TRBJ2-7; 7 bases map to TRBD2. The CDR3 spans 15 residues. With V trimmed by 3 bases and J by 5 bases, 11 bases remained unmatched. Germline CDR1 reads SGHNT; CDR2 reads YYREEE (reference sequence). CDR3 residues: CASSYLERGVHEQYF. In DNA form, the CDR3 reads TGTGCCAGCAGCTATCTTGAGCGGGGCGTCCACGAGCAGTACTTC.

V is TRBV11-2 and J is TRBJ2-1; TRBD2 matches 7 bases. The junction had 8 bases not matched to a gene; V was cut back by 1 base and J by 5 bases. Germline values: CDR1 SGHAT, CDR2 FQNNGV. The CDR3 sequence is 16 residues long. CDR3 protein: CASSLVKSSGHNEQFF. The CDR3 nucleotides read TGTGCCAGCAGCTTAGTAAAGTCTAGCGGCCACAATGAGCAGTTCTTC.

The chain uses TRBV18 and TRBJ2-1; tentative D call: TRBD2 (6 bases). CDR1 KGHSH and CDR2 LQKENI come from the germline V gene. The CDR3 contains 16 residues. V lost 3 bases to trimming and J lost 4 bases, with 16 bases between them. As DNA, the CDR3 is TGTGCCAGCTCACCTCGGACCCCGGAGGGATACAATGAGCAGTTCTTC. Translation: CASSPRTPEGYNEQFF.

The V gene is TRBV28, the J gene TRBJ1-1; D unresolved. The CDR3 extends over 15 amino acids. V was pared by 5 bases and J by 1 base, with 14 bases between. Germline CDR1 MDHEN, CDR2 SYDVKM. This chain's CDR3 is CASSNPLEWNTEAFF. The CDR3 coding sequence is TGTGCCAGCAGTAACCCGTTGGAGTGGAACACTGAAGCTTTCTTT. The variable domain in full, completed from reference TRBV28 and TRBJ1-1, reads DVKVTQSSRYLVKRTGEKVFLECVQDMDHENMFWYRQDPGLGLRLIYFSYDVKMKEKGDIPEGYSVSREKKERFSLILESASTNQTSMYLCASSNPLEWNTEAFFGQGTRLTVV.

The chain is built from TRBV5-1 and TRBJ2-6, with D possibly being TRBD1 (6 bases). Per germline, CDR1 SGHRS and CDR2 YFSETQ. This CDR3 is built from 17 residues. The ends were cut back, 4 bases at V and 2 bases at J, with 16 bases in the middle. In DNA, the CDR3 is TGCGCCAGCAGCCGGACCGCAGGACAGCCTGGGGCCAACGTCCTGACTTTC. Protein sequence: CASSRTAGQPGANVLTF.

Worth noting for this clone: Sequence at one end of the junction differs from germline and may be a read error. The chain links TRBV30 to TRBJ2-7; TRBD2 aligns across 11 bases. The CDR3 has 15 residues. The germline CDR1 and CDR2 sequences are GTSNPN and SVGIG (reference sequence). In DNA, the CDR3 is TGTGCCTGGAGTCGTAGACTAGCGGGAAGTTTACCACAACAATTC. Translation: CAWSRRLAGSLPQQF.

This chain connects TRBV6-5 to TRBJ1-4; D gene ambiguous. Germline CDR1 is MNHEY and CDR2 is SVGAGI. The CDR3 extends over 16 amino acids. Trimming pared 0 bases from V and 0 bases from J, leaving 8 bases between. The CDR3 protein is CASSYSPAATNEKLFF. As DNA, the CDR3 is TGTGCCAGCAGTTACTCTCCAGCTGCAACTAATGAAAAACTGTTTTTT.

V is TRBV5-1 and J is TRBJ2-7; D is uncertain. Trimming stripped 3 bases from V and 3 bases from J, with 4 bases between. CDR1 is SGHRS, CDR2 YFSETQ, per germline. The CDR3 runs 11 residues. The CDR3 nucleotides read TGCGCCAGCAGCTACAACTACGAGCAGTACTTC. Residues: CASSYNYEQYF.

The chain recombines TRBV2 with TRBJ2-1, with D possibly being TRBD2 (5 bases). The CDR3 runs to 13 residues. The V end was cut by 5 bases, the J end by 3 bases, with 8 bases between. CDR1 is SNHLY, CDR2 FYNNEI, per germline. The CDR3 region has the DNA TGTGCCAGCAGTCCCGGGGACTACAATGAGCAGTTCTTC. Its protein product is CASSPGDYNEQFF.

The chain couples TRBV7-3 to TRBJ2-1; TRBD2 matches at 16 bases. Germline V gene sequence: CDR1 SGHTA, CDR2 FQGTGA. V gave up 5 bases and J gave up 9 bases; unmatched junction bases: 10. This CDR3 region has 17 residues. The CDR3 DNA sequence: TGTGCCAGCAGCCCGGGGACTAGCGGGAGGGCCTGGGGTGAGCAGTTCTTC. It specifies CASSPGTSGRAWGEQFF.

The chain employs TRBV5-1 and TRBJ2-5; possible D gene TRBD1, 6 bases. V was clipped by 4 bases and J by 1 base, with 14 bases between them. The CDR3 consists of 15 residues. The germline CDR1 and CDR2 sequences are SGHRS and YFSETQ. CDR3 residues: CASSTGTTIQETQYF. In DNA form, the CDR3 reads TGCGCCAGCAGCACAGGGACAACAATCCAAGAGACCCAGTACTTC.

The V call is TRBV6-6, the J call TRBJ2-2; 10 bases are a match to TRBD1. CDR1 and CDR2 from the germline V gene are MNHNY and SVGAGI (reference sequence). V dropped 2 bases and J dropped 4; count of bases not matched to a gene: 1. The CDR3 has 15 residues. Written as DNA, the CDR3 is TGTGCCAGCAGTTACCGACAGGGGGCCACCGGGGAGCTGTTTTTT. This encodes CASSYRQGATGELFF.

The chain couples TRBV6-5 to TRBJ2-2; D may be TRBD2 (5 bases). CDR3 length equals 14 residues. Germline loops: CDR1 MNHEY, CDR2 SVGAGI. The V end lost 5 bases, the J end lost 8 bases, and 15 bases lay between the germline ends. CDR3 nucleotides: TGTGCCAGCAGTGCCAGGACTGACTCAGGGGAGCTGTTTTTT. It codes for CASSARTDSGELFF.

The V call is TRBV5-1, the J call TRBJ2-2; D assignment may be TRBD1 or TRBD2 (5 bases each). CDR1 and CDR2 from the germline V gene are SGHRS and YFSETQ. V was pared by 3 bases and J by 4 bases, with 16 bases between. The CDR3 covers 16 residues. Written as DNA, the CDR3 is TGCGCCAGCAGCTCAGGACGGACGAGGGGCACCGGGGAGCTGTTTTTT. Protein sequence: CASSSGRTRGTGELFF.

This clone has just one count. Other DNA sequences from this sample encode an identical CDR3 as well. V and J are TRBV5-1 and TRBJ2-5, with D maybe TRBD1 (6 bases). There are 13 residues in the CDR3. Trimming stripped 4 bases from V and 2 bases from J, with 9 bases between. Germline V lookup: CDR1 SGHRS, CDR2 YFSETQ. The CDR3 loop reads CASSQGGQETQYF. The CDR3 nucleotides are TGCGCCAGCAGCCAAGGGGGTCAAGAGACCCAGTACTTC.

The V and J genes are TRBV10-1 and TRBJ2-1, with unresolved D. This CDR3 has 13 amino acids. With 3 bases removed from V and 2 bases from J, the gap between germline ends came to 5 bases. Germline-derived CDR1 and CDR2 are WNHNN and SYGVQD (reference sequence). Written as DNA, the CDR3 is TGCGCCAGCAGTGAATTCACCTACAATGAGCAGTTCTTC. Its protein is CASSEFTYNEQFF.

This chain uses TRBV9 with TRBJ2-1; perhaps TRBD2 as D (5 bases). The CDR3 spans 14 residues. V shed 4 bases and J shed 3 bases, with 11 bases lying between them. Germline CDR1 is SGDLS and CDR2 is YYNGEE. As DNA, the CDR3 is TGTGCCAGCAGCACGTCCAGCGGCTACAATGAGCAGTTCTTC. It codes for CASSTSSGYNEQFF.

The chain recombines TRBV27 with TRBJ2-5, with 7 bases that match TRBD2. The CDR3 runs 14 residues. The junction had 4 bases not matched to a gene; V was cut back by 3 bases and J by 3 bases. Germline values: CDR1 MNHEY, CDR2 SMNVEV (reference sequence). CDR3 loop: CASSLTSLKETQYF. Here the CDR3 DNA reads TGTGCCAGCAGTTTGACTAGCTTAAAAGAGACCCAGTACTTC.

Regarding this clone: The sample contains more than one DNA sequence encoding this CDR3. The gene calls are TRBV7-9 and TRBJ1-4; D unresolved. Germline assignment: CDR1 SEHNR and CDR2 FQNEAQ (reference sequence). The CDR3 is 14 amino acids. V lost 0 bases to trimming and J lost 0 bases, with 2 bases between them. The CDR3: CASSLAATNEKLFF. In nucleotides, the CDR3 is TGTGCCAGCAGCTTAGCCGCAACTAATGAAAAACTGTTTTTT.

The CDR3 DNA follows: TGTGCCAGCAGCTTCACCCGTAAAGAGGAAAACATTCAGTACTTC. Encoded protein: CASSFTRKEENIQYF. The rearrangement links TRBV7-2 to TRBJ2-4; D remains unclear. The germline V gene encodes CDR1 SGHTA and CDR2 FQGNSA. The CDR3 length is 15 residues. V was trimmed by 3 bases and J by 5 bases, leaving 14 bases between them. Supplemented by reference TRBV7-2 and TRBJ2-4, the full variable domain reads GAGVSQSPSNKVTEKGKDVELRCDPISGHTALYWYRQSLGQGLEFLIYFQGNSAPDKSGLPSDRFSAERTGGSVSTLTIQRTQQEDSAVYLCASSFTRKEENIQYFGAGTRLSVL.

Concerning this clone itself: Other DNA variants within this sample encode the same CDR3. The rearrangement links TRBV19 to TRBJ2-1, with 7 nucleotides matching TRBD2. After removal of 6 bases from V and 4 bases from J, the junction contained 6 bases not matched to a gene. Germline CDR1 LNHDA, CDR2 SQIVND (reference sequence). The CDR3 length is 14 residues. The CDR3 DNA follows: TGTGCCAGTAGCCTGGGGGGGTCTTACAATGAGCAGTTCTTC. It translates to CASSLGGSYNEQFF.

J is TRBJ2-2 and V is TRBV6-5; 8 bases are a match to TRBD1. CDR1 and CDR2 (germline): MNHEY, SVGAGI. Unmatched junction bases numbered 2, after V lost 2 bases and J lost 0 bases. The CDR3 covers 16 residues. The CDR3 spells CASSYGQGSNTGELFF. As DNA, the CDR3 is TGTGCCAGCAGTTACGGACAGGGTTCGAACACCGGGGAGCTGTTTTTT.

This clone was seen just once. The chain combines TRBV19 with TRBJ1-5; D may be TRBD1 (5 bases). There are 14 residues in the CDR3. V shed 2 bases and J shed 5 bases, with 10 bases lying between them. Germline CDR1 LNHDA, CDR2 SQIVND (reference sequence). The CDR3 reads CASSITGFHQPQHF. CDR3 nucleotide sequence: TGTGCCAGTAGTATAACAGGATTCCATCAGCCCCAGCATTTT.

The chain has TRBV28 and TRBJ2-5, with 7 positions matching TRBD2. Germline CDR1 MDHEN, CDR2 SYDVKM. The CDR3 length is 15 residues. With 4 bases clipped from V and 7 bases from J, the junction kept 12 bases outside the gene matches. The CDR3 loop is CASSSTPRREGTQYF. CDR3 bases: TGTGCCAGCAGTTCTACCCCGAGAAGGGAGGGGACCCAGTACTTC.

The chain uses TRBV9 and TRBJ2-7; 11 bases match TRBD2. V trimming: 2 bases; J trimming: 7 bases; junction bases outside the gene matches: 8. CDR1 SGDLS and CDR2 YYNGEE come from the germline V gene. This CDR3 has 15 amino acids. CDR3 in amino acids: CASSVSGRAPGEQYF. The CDR3 DNA follows: TGTGCCAGCAGCGTTAGCGGGAGGGCCCCTGGGGAGCAGTACTTC.

This rearrangement joins TRBV5-1 to TRBJ2-5; D call uncertain. Trimming stripped 4 bases from V and 2 bases from J, with 9 bases between. The CDR3 is 13 amino acids. Germline V gene data show CDR1 as SGHRS and CDR2 as YFSETQ. CDR3: CASSTLNQETQYF. The CDR3 nucleotides read TGCGCCAGCAGCACCCTGAATCAAGAGACCCAGTACTTC. The whole variable domain, remainder taken from reference TRBV5-1 and TRBJ2-5, is KAGVTQTPRYLIKTRGQQVTLSCSPISGHRSVSWYQQTPGQGLQFLFEYFSETQRNKGNFPGRFSGRQFSNSRSEMNVSTLELGDSALYLCASSTLNQETQYFGPGTRLLVL.

The V gene is TRBV7-6, the J gene TRBJ2-3, with 9 bases matching TRBD2. CDR3 length: 16 amino acids. Losses at the gene ends were 5 bases for V and 6 bases for J; bases not matched to a gene: 12. Germline lookup yields CDR1 SGHVS and CDR2 FNYEAQ. CDR3 nucleotide sequence: TGTGCCAGCAGCCTGGACCGGGCGGGAGGGCCGGATACGCAGTATTTT. The encoded protein is CASSLDRAGGPDTQYF. Filled out from reference TRBV7-6 and TRBJ2-3, the complete variable domain reads GAGVSQSPRYKVTKRGQDVALRCDPISGHVSLYWYRQALGQGPEFLTYFNYEAQQDKSGLPNDRFSAERPEGSISTLTIQRTEQRDSAMYRCASSLDRAGGPDTQYFGPGTRLTVL.

The chain links TRBV30 to TRBJ2-1; 9 bases match TRBD2. This CDR3 spans 15 amino acids. Germline values: CDR1 GTSNPN, CDR2 SVGIG (reference sequence). The junction had 12 bases not matched to a gene; V was cut back by 2 bases and J by 10 bases. The CDR3 nucleotides are TGTGCCTGGAGTCTGGCTAGCGGGATAAGGGGGGAGCAGTTCTTC. It yields the protein CAWSLASGIRGEQFF.